A selection of T cell receptor beta chains follows, all from one sample in a study of cytomegalovirus exposure and HLA in healthy donors. Sequencing was performed with immunoSEQ multiplex PCR; in TCRdb, only in-frame clones are kept and a portion is missing. The table has roughly 120,000 clones, just under 75% seen once. The sequenced sample was PBMCs. The receptors come from a man between 60 and 75 years old in good health and CMV-seropositive. Each CDR3 is given with its conserved first and last residue. The order of the fields is CDR3 length, V gene, J gene, D gene, clone size, CDR3 protein, CDR3 DNA. The D gene is left open where the match is weak. The listing skips clone size in some rows; elsewhere it reads once, few, many or a size class.

16	TRBV5-1	TRBJ1-6	NA	few	CASSFSLSGSDSPLHF	TGCGCCAGCAGCTTTTCCCTTTCGGGGAGCGATTCACCCCTCCACTTT
13	TRBV27	TRBJ1-2	NA	NA	CASGGQTAYGYTF	TGTGCCAGCGGTGGACAGACAGCCTATGGCTACACCTTC
15	TRBV29-1	TRBJ2-1	TRBD2	NA	CSVAKRGDSYNEQFF	TGCAGCGTTGCTAAGCGGGGGGACTCCTACAATGAGCAGTTCTTC
13	TRBV7-9	TRBJ2-3	NA	NA	CASSLASSGTQYF	TGTGCCAGCAGCTTAGCGTCGTCGGGTACGCAGTATTTT
13	TRBV29-1	TRBJ1-5	NA	NA	CSVETGSNQPQHF	TGCAGCGTTGAGACCGGGAGCAATCAGCCCCAGCATTTT
15	TRBV5-1	TRBJ1-2	NA	NA	CASSVASTGLNGYTF	TGCGCCAGCAGCGTAGCATCCACAGGGCTCAATGGCTACACCTTC
17	TRBV30	TRBJ2-3	TRBD2	few	CAWSPWTSGAIGDTQYF	TGTGCCTGGAGTCCTTGGACTAGCGGGGCGATAGGGGATACGCAGTATTTT
14	TRBV30	TRBJ1-1	TRBD1	NA	CAWSRGQGGTEAFF	TGTGCCTGGAGTCGTGGACAGGGGGGAACGGAAGCTTTCTTT
16	TRBV6-5	TRBJ2-3	TRBD1	NA	CASSYGTGDNPDTQYF	TGTGCCAGCAGTTACGGGACAGGGGATAATCCAGATACGCAGTATTTT
13	TRBV10-1	TRBJ1-1	TRBD1	NA	CASSEQQGAEAFF	TGCGCCAGCAGTGAGCAACAGGGGGCTGAAGCTTTCTTT
17	TRBV2	TRBJ2-3	TRBD2	NA	CASSGLSGGEYTDTQYF	TGTGCCAGCAGCGGATTGAGTGGGGGGGAGTACACAGATACGCAGTATTTT
15	TRBV28	TRBJ2-7	NA	NA	CASSLWSRVSYEQYF	TGTGCCAGCAGTTTATGGAGCAGGGTATCTTACGAGCAGTACTTC
14	TRBV7-9	TRBJ1-2	TRBD1	NA	CASSPPGGAYGYTF	TGTGCCAGCAGCCCTCCAGGGGGCGCCTATGGCTACACCTTC
14	TRBV11-2	TRBJ2-1	NA	NA	CASSLDTTYNEQFF	TGTGCCAGCAGCTTAGATACAACCTACAATGAGCAGTTCTTC
14	TRBV7-9	TRBJ1-4	NA	NA	CASSPGQTNEKLFF	TGTGCCAGCAGCCCCGGACAAACTAATGAAAAACTGTTTTTT
14	TRBV7-9	TRBJ2-1	TRBD2	few	CASRPAGGPGEQFF	TGTGCCAGCCGGCCGGCGGGGGGGCCGGGCGAGCAGTTCTTC
14	TRBV19	TRBJ2-3	TRBD1	NA	CASSPRQGMDTQYF	TGTGCCAGTAGTCCTCGACAGGGTATGGATACGCAGTATTTT
15	TRBV6-5	TRBJ1-1	TRBD1	NA	CATNRGRWGSTEAFF	TGTGCCACCAACAGGGGGCGTTGGGGGTCCACTGAAGCTTTCTTT
14	TRBV5-1	TRBJ2-1	NA	NA	CASSLYRGGDEQFF	TGCGCCAGCAGCTTGTACAGGGGGGGCGATGAGCAGTTCTTC
12	TRBV6-1	TRBJ2-7	NA	NA	CASSELLTALKF	TGTGCCAGCAGTGAACTATTGACAGCCTTGAAGTTC
13	TRBV7-9	TRBJ1-1	NA	NA	CASSLGSSIEAFF	TGTGCCAGCAGCTTAGGTTCAAGCATTGAAGCTTTCTTT
16	TRBV18	TRBJ2-2	NA	NA	CASSPGQRPNTGELFF	TGTGCCAGCTCACCCGGACAGAGACCGAACACCGGGGAGCTGTTTTTT
16	TRBV28	TRBJ1-5	NA	NA	CASSRSRRASNQPQHF	TGTGCCAGCAGTCGGAGCAGGCGGGCCAGCAATCAGCCCCAGCATTTT
14	TRBV18	TRBJ1-3	TRBD1	NA	CASSRTGGLNTIYF	TGTGCCAGCTCACGGACAGGGGGCTTAAACACCATATATTTT
16	TRBV5-5	TRBJ2-2	NA	NA	CASSPWREANTGELFF	TGTGCCAGCAGCCCATGGAGGGAGGCGAACACCGGGGAGCTGTTTTTT
16	TRBV6-6	TRBJ1-1	NA	once	CASSQPTLSGGTEAFF	TGTGCCAGCAGTCAACCGACCCTTTCCGGGGGGACTGAAGCTTTCTTT
13	TRBV28	TRBJ2-1	NA	NA	CASKVPLRNEQFF	TGTGCCAGCAAGGTCCCCCTGAGGAATGAGCAGTTCTTC
13	TRBV5-6	TRBJ1-1	NA	NA	CASMGQANTEAFF	TGTGCCAGCATGGGGCAGGCCAACACTGAAGCTTTCTTT
15	TRBV5-1	TRBJ2-5	TRBD2	NA	CASSLGLAGMGTQYF	TGCGCCAGCAGCTTGGGACTAGCGGGGATGGGGACCCAGTACTTC
18	TRBV11-3	TRBJ1-3	TRBD1	NA	CASSLDRKTGASGNTIYF	TGTGCCAGCAGCTTAGATCGCAAAACAGGGGCCTCTGGAAACACCATATATTTT
13	TRBV19	TRBJ2-5	NA	NA	CASRDWGQETQYF	TGTGCGAGTAGGGACTGGGGCCAAGAGACCCAGTACTTC
16	TRBV5-6	TRBJ2-3	TRBD2	once	CASTLHRAGTQDTQYF	TGTGCCAGCACTCTTCACCGAGCGGGGACCCAAGATACGCAGTATTTT
15	TRBV27	TRBJ1-5	TRBD1	NA	CASSLSRTGLQPQHF	TGTGCCAGCAGTTTATCCCGGACAGGGCTGCAGCCCCAGCATTTT
16	TRBV7-3	TRBJ1-1	TRBD1	NA	CASSPGQGAGWAEAFF	TGTGCCAGCAGCCCCGGACAGGGGGCAGGCTGGGCTGAAGCTTTCTTT
13	TRBV13	TRBJ2-5	NA	NA	CASSLSGAETQYF	TGTGCCAGCAGCTTATCAGGGGCCGAGACCCAGTACTTC
16	TRBV5-6	TRBJ2-1	TRBD2	NA	CASTRLGGVAVNEQFF	TGTGCCAGCACTCGTCTGGGGGGGGTGGCCGTAAATGAGCAGTTCTTC
13	TRBV10-3	TRBJ1-3	NA	NA	CAIRGHRGNTIYF	TGTGCCATCAGGGGACATCGGGGAAACACCATATATTTT
16	TRBV6-6	TRBJ1-5	NA	NA	CASSYSRGQNNQPQHF	TGTGCCAGCAGTTACTCGAGGGGACAAAACAATCAGCCCCAGCATTTT
13	TRBV28	TRBJ2-3	TRBD1	NA	CASSPPDRKTQYF	TGTGCCAGCAGCCCCCCGGACAGGAAGACGCAGTATTTT
12	TRBV6-5	TRBJ1-3	NA	few	CASHSSGNTIYF	TGTGCCAGTCACAGCTCTGGAAACACCATATATTTT
12	TRBV30	TRBJ1-2	NA	NA	CAWTEVYYGYTF	TGTGCCTGGACCGAGGTCTACTATGGCTACACCTTC
16	TRBV2	TRBJ2-3	NA	once	CASSEAVGGSTDTQYF	TGTGCCAGCAGTGAAGCCGTAGGGGGAAGCACAGATACGCAGTATTTT
15	TRBV29-1	TRBJ2-3	NA	NA	CSVLRDSQGTDTQYF	TGCAGCGTCTTACGGGACTCCCAAGGGACAGATACGCAGTATTTT
14	TRBV28	TRBJ1-2	NA	NA	CASSSSHFRGAYTF	TGTGCCAGCAGTTCAAGTCATTTCAGGGGAGCCTACACCTTC
18	TRBV4-1	TRBJ2-6	NA	NA	CASSQAQGFSSGANVLTF	TGCGCCAGCAGCCAAGCTCAGGGATTTAGCTCTGGGGCCAACGTCCTGACTTTC
14	TRBV6-1	TRBJ1-3	NA	few	CASSGTASGNTIYF	TGTGCCAGCAGTGGGACAGCTTCTGGAAACACCATATATTTT
12	TRBV28	TRBJ1-5	NA	NA	CASRTGNQPQHF	TGTGCCAGCAGAACAGGGAATCAGCCCCAGCATTTT
14	TRBV2	TRBJ2-2	NA	once	CASSERQITGELFF	TGTGCCAGCAGTGAAAGACAGATCACCGGGGAGCTGTTTTTT